This T cell receptor beta chain was sequenced for a study of tumor-infiltrating lymphocytes in primary liver carcinoma. Overall study context: Surgical resection served as treatment for the primary liver carcinoma of these patients. Among the tumors, stages were T1-T3 N0M0 and sizes about 4 to 11 cm. Study-wide results and limits: Lesser overlap characterized tumor-adjacent and tumor-blood pairs relative to tumor region pairs.

Note on this clonotype: Its specificity is not known. The junction shows a germline mismatch at one end, possibly a read error.

TCR beta cDNA was reverse-transcribed from 500 to 550 ng of total RNA. The reaction used a constant-region primer and ProtoScript II reverse transcriptase. Three nested multiplex PCR rounds of slightly modified ARM-PCR generated TCR beta libraries. It was with TRBV1-TRBV30 forward primers and a C-beta reverse primer that the first two PCR rounds were run, at about 10 cycles each. One entry per CDR3 protein, called by TCRdb with MiXCR from the multiplex PCR reads. The repertoire holds 300,000 to 350,000 distinct CDR3 sequences, 50% to 75% seen once, with 15% to 20% in the top ten. Unsorted whole blood yielded blood RNA, and germline DNA was extracted as well. Those patients suffered from chronic HBV infection and were treatment-naive. Germline CDR1 MNHNY, CDR2 SVGAGI (reference sequence). The CDR3 sequence is 12 residues long.

The TCR comes from a woman in her 30s with primary liver carcinoma and hepatitis B virus infection. The chain joins TRBV6-6 to TRBJ1-5, with D unclear. Sample: peripheral blood. The CDR3 loop reads CTSWGGNQPQHF. The CDR3 nucleotides are TGTACCAGCTGGGGAGGGAACCAGCCCCAGCATTTT.